These T cell receptor beta chains were read from a single sample in a study of blood T cell repertoires in COVID-19. Assay: immunoSEQ multiplex PCR; the TCRdb copy retains only in-frame clones and omits some. The sample consists of some 120,000 clones, approximately 91% of them appearing once. Sample: peripheral blood. These TCRs come from a woman of 80 years or more with acute or convalescent COVID-19. The CDR3 runs from the conserved cysteine through the conserved F or W. Expanded clones are given a class, and other clones once, few, many or no size at all.

CDR3aa: CASSYRGGYGYTF
j_gene: TRBJ1-2
abundance: NA
v_gene: TRBV6-5

CDR3aa: CASSGGPPTGDYQETQYF
j_gene: TRBJ2-5
abundance: NA
v_gene: TRBV11-2

CDR3aa: CASSATPGGEVRYF
j_gene: TRBJ2-5
abundance: NA
v_gene: TRBV9

CDR3aa: CASSQGHGGVTKSSYNEQFF
j_gene: TRBJ2-1
abundance: NA
v_gene: TRBV4-3

CDR3aa: CASSIQWSYEQYF
j_gene: TRBJ2-7
abundance: NA
v_gene: TRBV19

CDR3aa: CASSRYRGQQEETQYF
j_gene: TRBJ2-5
abundance: NA
v_gene: TRBV11-2

CDR3aa: CASSSQGSQTTEQYF
j_gene: TRBJ2-7
abundance: NA
v_gene: TRBV7-9

CDR3aa: CASTWTSGGRDTQYF
j_gene: TRBJ2-3
abundance: NA
v_gene: TRBV2

CDR3aa: CASSLKGGIEAFF
j_gene: TRBJ1-1
abundance: NA
v_gene: TRBV5-4

CDR3aa: CASSAGTGTPNTGELFF
j_gene: TRBJ2-2
abundance: NA
v_gene: TRBV9

CDR3aa: CATSDSGLAGGHEQFF
j_gene: TRBJ2-1
abundance: NA
v_gene: TRBV24-1

CDR3aa: CASSLELSPLHF
j_gene: TRBJ1-6
abundance: once
v_gene: TRBV7-9

CDR3aa: CASRPDRANGYTF
j_gene: TRBJ1-2
abundance: NA
v_gene: TRBV19

CDR3aa: CASTVAGTLNYGYTF
j_gene: TRBJ1-2
abundance: once
v_gene: TRBV27

CDR3aa: CASSPRGSYGYTF
j_gene: TRBJ1-2
abundance: once
v_gene: TRBV6-1

CDR3aa: CSAYRAETQYF
j_gene: TRBJ2-5
abundance: NA
v_gene: TRBV29-1

CDR3aa: CASSVGSFGGNEQFF
j_gene: TRBJ2-1
abundance: NA
v_gene: TRBV9

CDR3aa: CASSPGLAGGPETQYF
j_gene: TRBJ2-5
abundance: NA
v_gene: TRBV5-4

CDR3aa: CSVVQGTVKNIQYF
j_gene: TRBJ2-4
abundance: NA
v_gene: TRBV29-1